This TCR beta chain appears in the sequencing data of a study of shared clonotypes between healthy human individuals. CDR1 is SGHRS, CDR2 YFSETQ, per germline. This CDR3 spans 16 amino acids. The V and J ends lost 5 bases and 0 bases, in that order; junction bases with no gene match: 7. Libraries were prepared by immunoSEQ multiplex PCR; TCRdb keeps only in-frame clonotypes and omits some of them. Counted here are some 1,600,000 clones, 95% to 99% occurring once; the ten biggest clones make up about 0.45%. V gene TRBV5-1 combines with J gene TRBJ2-2, with 7 bases identical to TRBD1. Sequencing input: naive CD4+ T cells sorted from blood. Sample subset: CD45RA+ positively selected. This receptor was identified in a man aged 30-40 years in good health. The CDR3 coding sequence is TGCGCCAGCAGATCGACAGGGTTAGCGAACACCGGGGAGCTGTTTTTT. The encoded protein is CASRSTGLANTGELFF. The whole variable domain, remainder taken from reference TRBV5-1 and TRBJ2-2, is KAGVTQTPRYLIKTRGQQVTLSCSPISGHRSVSWYQQTPGQGLQFLFEYFSETQRNKGNFPGRFSGRQFSNSRSEMNVSTLELGDSALYLCASRSTGLANTGELFFGEGSRLTVL.